This TCR beta chain came from a study of cytotoxic CD8 clonotypes in ibrutinib-treated CLL. About the study: There were, on average, about 240,000 productive templates and 80,000 to 100,000 productive rearrangements per sample.

The V and J ends lost 4 bases and 7 bases respectively, with 16 bases between them. CDR3 size: 13 residues. Germline V lookup: CDR1 GTSNPN, CDR2 SVGIG (reference sequence). Method: immunoSEQ multiplex PCR; TCRdb's copy keeps in-frame clones and lacks some. The data hold some 80,000 clones, with around 79% observed a single time. The source of this sequence is a human donor with chronic lymphocytic leukemia. This rearrangement joins TRBV30 to TRBJ1-1, with no clear D. The sample in question was PBMCs, obtained after 12 months of ibrutinib treatment. The CDR3, as DNA: TGTGCCTGGATCCCCTGGACGGAATATGAAGCTTTCTTT. Translated: CAWIPWTEYEAFF.